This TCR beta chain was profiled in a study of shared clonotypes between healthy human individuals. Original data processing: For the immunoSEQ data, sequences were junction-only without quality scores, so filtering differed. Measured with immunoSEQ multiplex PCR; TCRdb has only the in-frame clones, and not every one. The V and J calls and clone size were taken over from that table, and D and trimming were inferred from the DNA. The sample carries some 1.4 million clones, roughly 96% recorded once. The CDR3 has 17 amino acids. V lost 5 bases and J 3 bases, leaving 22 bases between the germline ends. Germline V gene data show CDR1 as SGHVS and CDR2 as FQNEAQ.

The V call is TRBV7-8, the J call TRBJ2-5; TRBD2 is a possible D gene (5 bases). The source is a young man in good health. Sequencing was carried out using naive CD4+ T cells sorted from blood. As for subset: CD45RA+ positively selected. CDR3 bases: TGTGCCAGCAGCCAGAGGGCCCACGTGGGGTACGAAGAGACCCAGTACTTC. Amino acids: CASSQRAHVGYEETQYF.